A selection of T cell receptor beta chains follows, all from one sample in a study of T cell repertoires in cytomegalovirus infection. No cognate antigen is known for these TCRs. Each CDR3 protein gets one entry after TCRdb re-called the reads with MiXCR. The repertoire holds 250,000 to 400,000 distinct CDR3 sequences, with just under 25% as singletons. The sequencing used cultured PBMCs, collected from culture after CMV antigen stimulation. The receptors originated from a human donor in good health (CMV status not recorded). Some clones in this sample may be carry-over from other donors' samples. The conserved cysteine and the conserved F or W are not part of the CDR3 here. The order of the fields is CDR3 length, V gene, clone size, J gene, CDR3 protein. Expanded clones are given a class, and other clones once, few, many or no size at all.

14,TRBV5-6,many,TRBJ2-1,ASSSSLAGDWNEQF
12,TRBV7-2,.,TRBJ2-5,ASSQDRDLVAQY
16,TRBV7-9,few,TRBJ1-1,ASSLGLGFRTENTEAF
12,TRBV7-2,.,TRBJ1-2,ASSLAGVDYGYT
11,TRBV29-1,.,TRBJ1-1,SALVPMGTEAF
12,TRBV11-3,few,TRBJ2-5,ASRDRDDQETQY
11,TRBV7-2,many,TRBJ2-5,ASSPHPRETQY
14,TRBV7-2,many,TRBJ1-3,ASSPLTGGAGNTIY
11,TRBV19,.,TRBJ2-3,ASSTGTPDTQY
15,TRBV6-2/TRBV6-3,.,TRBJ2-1,ASSSRTSGRSYNEQF
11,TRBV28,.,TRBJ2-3,ASQIGGTDTQY
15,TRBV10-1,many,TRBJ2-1,ASSQRSGRAVGDEQF
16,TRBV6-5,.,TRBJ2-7,ASSYSSGRASKGYEQY
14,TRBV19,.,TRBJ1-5,ASSLSRVTSNQPQH
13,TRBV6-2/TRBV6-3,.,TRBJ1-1,ASSPPRRGLSEAF
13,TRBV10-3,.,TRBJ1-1,AIGDQGAGSTEAF
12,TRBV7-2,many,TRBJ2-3,ASSPRLPADTQY
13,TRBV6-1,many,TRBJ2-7,ASSEAGTGGYEQY
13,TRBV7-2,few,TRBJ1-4,ASSLEGQPNEKLF
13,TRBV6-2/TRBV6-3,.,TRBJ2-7,ASSSEDLAPYEQY
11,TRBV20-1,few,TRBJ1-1,SASLSMNTEAF
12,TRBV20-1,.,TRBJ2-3,SAGGAGDADTQY
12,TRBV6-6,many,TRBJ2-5,ASRRAATQETQY
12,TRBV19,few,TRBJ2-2,ASSIDRQTGELF
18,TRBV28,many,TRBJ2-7,ASKVRLGQEVLSKSYEQY
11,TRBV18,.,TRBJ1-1,ASSPKVPDEAF
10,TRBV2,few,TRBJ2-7,ASLLDGYEQY
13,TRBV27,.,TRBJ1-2,ASSQLRPGENGYT
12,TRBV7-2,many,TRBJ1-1,ASSRGDMNTEAF
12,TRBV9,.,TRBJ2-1,ASSVGDSEDEQF
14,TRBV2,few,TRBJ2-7,ASSQPDPPLSYEQY
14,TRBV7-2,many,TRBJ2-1,ASRTAGLAGLGEQF
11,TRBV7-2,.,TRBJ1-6,ASSFRENSPLH
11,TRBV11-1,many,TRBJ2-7,ASSLGGAREQY
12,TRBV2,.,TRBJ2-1,ATRGASGTYEQF
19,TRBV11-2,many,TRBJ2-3,ASSLAGGLAGGRPSTDTQY
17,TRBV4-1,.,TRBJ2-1,ASSQDYYSLDKSYNEQF
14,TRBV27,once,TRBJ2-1,ASSLSGRVYYNEQF
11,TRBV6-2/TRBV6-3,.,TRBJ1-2,ASTAKRDYGYT
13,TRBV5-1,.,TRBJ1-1,ASSLDLGMNTEAF
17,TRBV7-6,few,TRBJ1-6,ASNYPERDLTVGNSPLH
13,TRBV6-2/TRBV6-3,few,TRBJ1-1,ASRFGRAGDTEAF
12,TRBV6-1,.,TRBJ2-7,ASRRTAGAYEQY
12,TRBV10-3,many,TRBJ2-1,AISEKISSGEQF